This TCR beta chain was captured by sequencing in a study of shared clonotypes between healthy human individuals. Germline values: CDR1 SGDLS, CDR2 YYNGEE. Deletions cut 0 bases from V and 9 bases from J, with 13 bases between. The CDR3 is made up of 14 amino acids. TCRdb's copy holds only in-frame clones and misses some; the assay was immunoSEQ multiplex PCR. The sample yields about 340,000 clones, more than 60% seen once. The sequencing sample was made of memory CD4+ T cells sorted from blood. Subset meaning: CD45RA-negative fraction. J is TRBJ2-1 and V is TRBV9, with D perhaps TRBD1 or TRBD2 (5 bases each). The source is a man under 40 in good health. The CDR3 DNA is TGTGCCAGCAGCGTAGTAACTAGTCAGGGTGAGCAGTTCTTC. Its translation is CASSVVTSQGEQFF.